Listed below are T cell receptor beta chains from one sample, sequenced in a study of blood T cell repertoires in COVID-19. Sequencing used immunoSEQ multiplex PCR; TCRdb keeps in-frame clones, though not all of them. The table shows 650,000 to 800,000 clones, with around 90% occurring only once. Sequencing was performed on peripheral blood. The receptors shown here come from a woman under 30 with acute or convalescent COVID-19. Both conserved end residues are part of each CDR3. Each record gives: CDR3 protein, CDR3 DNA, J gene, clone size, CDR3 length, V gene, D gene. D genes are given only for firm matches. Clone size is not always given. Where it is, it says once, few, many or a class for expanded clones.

CDR3aa: CASSRTGDQPQHF; CDR3nt: TGTGCCAGCAGCCGGACAGGGGATCAGCCCCAGCATTTT; j_gene: TRBJ1-5; abundance: .; len: 13; v_gene: TRBV11-1; d_gene: TRBD1
CDR3aa: CASSRAWGTGVKETQYF; CDR3nt: TGTGCCAGCAGCCGCGCATGGGGGACAGGGGTTAAAGAGACCCAGTACTTC; j_gene: TRBJ2-5; abundance: .; len: 17; v_gene: TRBV5-6; d_gene: TRBD1
CDR3aa: CASSPPSSGGANEQFF; CDR3nt: TGTGCCAGCAGCCCCCCGTCTAGCGGGGGGGCCAATGAGCAGTTCTTC; j_gene: TRBJ2-1; abundance: .; len: 16; v_gene: TRBV11-2; d_gene: TRBD2
CDR3aa: CASSLMGAYNEQFF; CDR3nt: TGTGCCAGCAGTTTAATGGGGGCGTACAATGAGCAGTTCTTC; j_gene: TRBJ2-1; abundance: .; len: 14; v_gene: TRBV27; d_gene: .
CDR3aa: CASSTGTSGGYTQYF; CDR3nt: TGTGCCAGTAGTACAGGGACTAGCGGGGGTTATACGCAGTATTTT; j_gene: TRBJ2-3; abundance: .; len: 15; v_gene: TRBV19; d_gene: TRBD2
CDR3aa: CASRRTGGEVVAHNEQFF; CDR3nt: TGTGCCAGCAGACGGACAGGGGGCGAAGTGGTAGCCCACAATGAGCAGTTCTTC; j_gene: TRBJ2-1; abundance: .; len: 18; v_gene: TRBV27; d_gene: TRBD1
CDR3aa: CASSPRTTVSYEQYF; CDR3nt: TGTGCCAGCAGTCCTCGCACTACTGTCTCCTACGAGCAGTACTTC; j_gene: TRBJ2-7; abundance: .; len: 15; v_gene: TRBV27; d_gene: .
CDR3aa: CASSSGDYRADTQYF; CDR3nt: TGCGCCAGCAGCTCCGGAGACTACAGGGCAGATACGCAGTATTTT; j_gene: TRBJ2-3; abundance: .; len: 15; v_gene: TRBV5-1; d_gene: .
CDR3aa: CASSLRQGTEAFF; CDR3nt: TGTGCCAGCAGTTTGCGGCAGGGGACTGAAGCTTTCTTT; j_gene: TRBJ1-1; abundance: .; len: 13; v_gene: TRBV12-3/TRBV12-4; d_gene: .
CDR3aa: CAWSFGAANYGYTF; CDR3nt: TGTGCCTGGAGCTTTGGGGCAGCAAACTATGGCTACACCTTC; j_gene: TRBJ1-2; abundance: .; len: 14; v_gene: TRBV30; d_gene: .
CDR3aa: CASNNPVNNEQFF; CDR3nt: TGCGCCAGCAATAATCCAGTGAACAATGAGCAGTTCTTC; j_gene: TRBJ2-1; abundance: .; len: 13; v_gene: TRBV5-1; d_gene: .
CDR3aa: CASSLVQGEGTEAFF; CDR3nt: TGTGCCAGTAGTTTGGTACAGGGCGAAGGAACTGAAGCTTTCTTT; j_gene: TRBJ1-1; abundance: once; len: 15; v_gene: TRBV19; d_gene: .
CDR3aa: CASREGVGNQPQHF; CDR3nt: TGTGCCAGCAGAGAAGGAGTGGGCAATCAGCCCCAGCATTTT; j_gene: TRBJ1-5; abundance: .; len: 14; v_gene: TRBV27; d_gene: .
CDR3aa: CASSPGTEGGEQFF; CDR3nt: TGTGCCAGCAGTCCCGGGACTGAGGGCGGTGAGCAGTTCTTC; j_gene: TRBJ2-1; abundance: .; len: 14; v_gene: TRBV27; d_gene: .
CDR3aa: CASRTTGLDTEAFF; CDR3nt: TGTGCCAGCAGGACGACAGGGTTGGACACTGAAGCTTTCTTT; j_gene: TRBJ1-1; abundance: .; len: 14; v_gene: TRBV2; d_gene: TRBD1
CDR3aa: CANHISGLAGTHTGELFF; CDR3nt: TGTGCCAACCATATTTCGGGACTAGCGGGCACTCACACCGGGGAGCTGTTTTTT; j_gene: TRBJ2-2; abundance: .; len: 18; v_gene: TRBV2; d_gene: TRBD2
CDR3aa: CASSYVSTGGVEKLFF; CDR3nt: TGTGCCAGCAGTTACGTCTCGACAGGGGGTGTTGAAAAACTGTTTTTT; j_gene: TRBJ1-4; abundance: .; len: 16; v_gene: TRBV6-5; d_gene: TRBD1
CDR3aa: CASSQGYRGRGYTF; CDR3nt: TGTGCCAGCAGCCAAGGTTACAGGGGGCGAGGCTACACCTTC; j_gene: TRBJ1-2; abundance: once; len: 14; v_gene: TRBV3-1/TRBV3-2; d_gene: TRBD1
CDR3aa: CASSLEQGRTEAFF; CDR3nt: TGCGCCAGCAGCCTTGAACAGGGAAGGACTGAAGCTTTCTTT; j_gene: TRBJ1-1; abundance: .; len: 14; v_gene: TRBV5-1; d_gene: .
CDR3aa: CVSSYFRTGGSYGYTF; CDR3nt: TGTGTCAGCAGTTACTTCCGGACAGGGGGAAGTTATGGCTACACCTTC; j_gene: TRBJ1-2; abundance: .; len: 16; v_gene: TRBV6-5; d_gene: TRBD1
CDR3aa: CATSEGQAYGYTF; CDR3nt: TGTGCCACCAGTGAAGGACAGGCCTATGGCTACACCTTC; j_gene: TRBJ1-2; abundance: few; len: 13; v_gene: TRBV24-1; d_gene: TRBD1
CDR3aa: CAISEGGHSNQPQHF; CDR3nt: TGTGCCATCAGTGAGGGGGGACACAGCAATCAGCCCCAGCATTTT; j_gene: TRBJ1-5; abundance: .; len: 15; v_gene: TRBV10-3; d_gene: .
CDR3aa: CAWRGLRGGTDTQYF; CDR3nt: TGTGCCTGGAGGGGCCTGCGGGGGGGCACAGATACGCAGTATTTT; j_gene: TRBJ2-3; abundance: .; len: 15; v_gene: TRBV30; d_gene: TRBD2
CDR3aa: CASSLVGQGRLNYGYTF; CDR3nt: TGTGCCAGCAGCTTAGTGGGACAGGGCCGACTCAACTATGGCTACACCTTC; j_gene: TRBJ1-2; abundance: .; len: 17; v_gene: TRBV7-2; d_gene: TRBD1
CDR3aa: CASSYPGLAGSTDTQYF; CDR3nt: TGTGCCAGCAGTTACCCTGGACTAGCGGGGAGCACAGATACGCAGTATTTT; j_gene: TRBJ2-3; abundance: .; len: 17; v_gene: TRBV6-2/TRBV6-3; d_gene: TRBD2
CDR3aa: CASSPSSRGKHTEAFF; CDR3nt: TGTGCCAGCTCACCATCGTCACGCGGAAAGCACACTGAAGCTTTCTTT; j_gene: TRBJ1-1; abundance: .; len: 16; v_gene: TRBV18; d_gene: .
CDR3aa: CAWSIQGYNSPLHF; CDR3nt: TGTGCCTGGAGTATACAGGGCTATAATTCACCCCTCCACTTT; j_gene: TRBJ1-6; abundance: .; len: 14; v_gene: TRBV30; d_gene: .
CDR3aa: CARNRDNGNYGYTF; CDR3nt: TGTGCCAGGAACCGGGACAACGGGAACTATGGCTACACCTTC; j_gene: TRBJ1-2; abundance: .; len: 14; v_gene: TRBV2; d_gene: .
CDR3aa: CASGLAGGGNTIYF; CDR3nt: TGTGCTAGTGGTTTGGCAGGGGGTGGAAACACCATATATTTT; j_gene: TRBJ1-3; abundance: .; len: 14; v_gene: TRBV12-5; d_gene: TRBD1
CDR3aa: CASSVAVATNEKLFF; CDR3nt: TGCGCCAGCAGTGTGGCCGTTGCAACTAATGAAAAACTGTTTTTT; j_gene: TRBJ1-4; abundance: .; len: 15; v_gene: TRBV10-1; d_gene: .
CDR3aa: CASSLGQGYEQYF; CDR3nt: TGTGCCAGCAGTTTAGGACAGGGATACGAGCAGTACTTC; j_gene: TRBJ2-7; abundance: few; len: 13; v_gene: TRBV28; d_gene: TRBD1
CDR3aa: CATATGSYEQYF; CDR3nt: TGTGCCACCGCCACGGGCTCCTACGAGCAGTACTTC; j_gene: TRBJ2-7; abundance: .; len: 12; v_gene: TRBV27; d_gene: .
CDR3aa: CASSNRGMGETQYF; CDR3nt: TGTGCCAGCAGCAATCGGGGGATGGGCGAGACCCAGTACTTC; j_gene: TRBJ2-5; abundance: .; len: 14; v_gene: TRBV7-9; d_gene: .
CDR3aa: CASSSPRDRDYEQYF; CDR3nt: TGTGCCAGTAGTTCCCCCCGGGACAGGGACTACGAGCAGTACTTC; j_gene: TRBJ2-7; abundance: .; len: 15; v_gene: TRBV19; d_gene: TRBD1
CDR3aa: CASSFRTGGMNTEAFF; CDR3nt: TGTGCCAGCAGCTTCCGGACAGGAGGAATGAACACTGAAGCTTTCTTT; j_gene: TRBJ1-1; abundance: .; len: 16; v_gene: TRBV5-4; d_gene: TRBD1
CDR3aa: CASSLYIYGYTF; CDR3nt: TGTGCCAGCAGCTTGTACATTTATGGCTACACCTTC; j_gene: TRBJ1-2; abundance: .; len: 12; v_gene: TRBV5-6; d_gene: .
CDR3aa: CASSFRTGTDYGYTF; CDR3nt: TGCGCCAGCAGTTTTAGGACCGGGACAGACTATGGCTACACCTTC; j_gene: TRBJ1-2; abundance: .; len: 15; v_gene: TRBV5-1; d_gene: TRBD1
CDR3aa: CASSTPQEEPHSTDTQYF; CDR3nt: TGTGCCAGCAGCACTCCCCAGGAGGAACCCCATAGCACAGATACGCAGTATTTT; j_gene: TRBJ2-3; abundance: .; len: 18; v_gene: TRBV11-2; d_gene: .
CDR3aa: CASSRVAGANTGELFF; CDR3nt: TGTGCCAGCTCACGTGTAGCGGGGGCGAACACCGGGGAGCTGTTTTTT; j_gene: TRBJ2-2; abundance: once; len: 16; v_gene: TRBV18; d_gene: TRBD2
CDR3aa: CASSVTSGVSTDTQYF; CDR3nt: TGTGCCAGCAGCGTAACTAGCGGGGTCAGCACAGATACGCAGTATTTT; j_gene: TRBJ2-3; abundance: .; len: 16; v_gene: TRBV9; d_gene: TRBD2
CDR3aa: CASGLPGQVFHGYTF; CDR3nt: TGTGCTAGTGGTCTTCCGGGACAGGTATTCCATGGCTACACCTTC; j_gene: TRBJ1-2; abundance: .; len: 15; v_gene: TRBV12-5; d_gene: TRBD1
CDR3aa: CASVLGTGGETQYF; CDR3nt: TGTGCCAGCGTTTTAGGGACTGGAGGGGAGACCCAGTACTTC; j_gene: TRBJ2-5; abundance: once; len: 14; v_gene: TRBV2; d_gene: .
CDR3aa: CASSYDRGAGYTF; CDR3nt: TGTGCCAGCAGCTATGACAGGGGTGCTGGCTACACCTTC; j_gene: TRBJ1-2; abundance: .; len: 13; v_gene: TRBV13; d_gene: TRBD1
CDR3aa: CASRGQGGNQPQHF; CDR3nt: TGTGCCAGTAGGGGACAGGGGGGAAATCAGCCCCAGCATTTT; j_gene: TRBJ1-5; abundance: few; len: 14; v_gene: TRBV19; d_gene: TRBD1
CDR3aa: CASSSVPPGLAVGETQYF; CDR3nt: TGTGCCAGCAGCTCCGTTCCTCCGGGACTAGCGGTGGGAGAGACCCAGTACTTC; j_gene: TRBJ2-5; abundance: .; len: 18; v_gene: TRBV7-6; d_gene: TRBD2